This T cell receptor (beta chain) was sequenced in a study of CD8+ T cells in alopecia areata. Background on the study: Patients received oral tofacitinib, 5 to 10 mg twice daily, for moderate-to-severe alopecia areata. Once tofacitinib had been taken for 6 to 18 months, 6 months off drug followed.

Isolated RNA was reverse transcribed into cDNA used as the sequencing template. Clones were sequenced by immunoSEQ multiplex PCR, and TCRdb holds only the in-frame ones, with some missing. The sample lists 80,000 to 100,000 clones; roughly 40% were seen once. Trimming shortened V by 7 bases and J by 0 bases, and 16 bases separated the two germline ends. This CDR3 region has 15 residues. Germline CDR1 is SGHRS and CDR2 is YFSETQ. The treatment denotes: oral pan-JAK inhibitor, 5-10 mg twice daily. The sequencing used CD8+ T cells sorted from blood, collected at week 24, from a patient treated with tofacitinib. This sequence was found in a human donor with alopecia areata. The chain has TRBV5-1 and TRBJ1-1, with D unclear. CDR3 DNA: TGCGCCAGCCGAGGCAAGGGAGGGCTGAACACTGAAGCTTTCTTT. Encoded protein: CASRGKGGLNTEAFF.